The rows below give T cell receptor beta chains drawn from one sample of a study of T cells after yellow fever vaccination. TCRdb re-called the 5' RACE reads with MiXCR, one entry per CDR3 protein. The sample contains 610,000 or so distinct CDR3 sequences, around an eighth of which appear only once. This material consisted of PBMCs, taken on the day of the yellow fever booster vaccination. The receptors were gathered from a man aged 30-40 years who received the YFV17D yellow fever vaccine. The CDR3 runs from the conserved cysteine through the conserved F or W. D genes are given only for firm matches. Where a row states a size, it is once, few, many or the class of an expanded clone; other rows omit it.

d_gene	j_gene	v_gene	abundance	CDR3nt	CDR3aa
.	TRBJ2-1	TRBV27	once	TGTGCCAGCAGTTTACTGGACCGCGCGAGCTACAATGAGCAGTTCTTC	CASSLLDRASYNEQFF
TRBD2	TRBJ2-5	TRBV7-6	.	TGTGCCAGCAGTCTAGCGGGAGGGCCGGGGACCCAGTACTTC	CASSLAGGPGTQYF
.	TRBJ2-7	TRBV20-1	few	TGCAGTGCTAGAGAGGACGGCTACGAGCAGTACTTC	CSAREDGYEQYF
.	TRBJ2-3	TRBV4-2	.	TGTGCCAGCAGCCAACGGGCAAACCCTATCACAGATACGCAGTATTTT	CASSQRANPITDTQYF
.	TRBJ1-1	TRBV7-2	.	TGTGCCAGCAGCCTATATTCTGAAGCTTTCTTT	CASSLYSEAFF
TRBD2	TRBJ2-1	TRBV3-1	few	TGTGCCAGCAGCCAGATCCTACTAGCGGGACACAATGAGCAGTTCTTC	CASSQILLAGHNEQFF
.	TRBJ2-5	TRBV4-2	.	TGTGCCAGCAGCCATCTAGCCGAGGGACAAGAGACCCAGTACTTC	CASSHLAEGQETQYF
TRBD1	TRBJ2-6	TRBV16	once	TGTGCCAGCAGCCAATGGGCAACTGGACAGGGTGGGCACGCTGGGGCCAACGTCCTGACTTTC	CASSQWATGQGGHAGANVLTF
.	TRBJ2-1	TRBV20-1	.	TGCAGTGCTGAAATAGAATTTTCCTACAATGAGCAGTTCTTC	CSAEIEFSYNEQFF
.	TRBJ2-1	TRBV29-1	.	TGCAGCGTTGAACGGGGGTCCCATGAGCAGTTCTTC	CSVERGSHEQFF
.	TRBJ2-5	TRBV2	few	TGTGCCAGCACCCCTCCCCCGACCCCAGAGACCCAGTACTTC	CASTPPPTPETQYF
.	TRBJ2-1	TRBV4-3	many	TGCGCCAGCAGCCTCCGGGGTAGCGCGAGAAGCTCCTACAATGAGCAGTTCTTC	CASSLRGSARSSYNEQFF
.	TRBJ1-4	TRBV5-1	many	TGCGCCAGCAGCTTGGGTCATAATGAAAAACTGTTTTTT	CASSLGHNEKLFF
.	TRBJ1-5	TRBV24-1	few	TGTGCCACCAGTGATTCCAGGACAGACAATCAGCCCCAGCATTTT	CATSDSRTDNQPQHF
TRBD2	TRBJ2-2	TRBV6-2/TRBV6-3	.	TGTGCCAGCAGACCAGCAAGCGGGATAATCACCGGGGAGCTGTTTTTT	CASRPASGIITGELFF
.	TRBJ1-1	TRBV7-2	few	TGTGCCAGCAGCCAAACGGGGCCCGTTATGTTCTTT	CASSQTGPVMFF
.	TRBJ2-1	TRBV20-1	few	TGCAGTGCTAGAGATCGGATGGACCTAAAGGAGCAGTTCTTC	CSARDRMDLKEQFF
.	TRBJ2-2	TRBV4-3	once	TGCGCCAGCAGCCAAGATTCTAGTACGAGCCCCGGGGAGCTGTTTTTT	CASSQDSSTSPGELFF
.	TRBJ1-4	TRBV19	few	TGTGCCAGTAGTATAGGACGGGTCGAAAAACTGTTTTTT	CASSIGRVEKLFF
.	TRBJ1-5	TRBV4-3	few	TGCGCCAGCAGCCAAAGGACGCGGGAGCCCCAGCATTTT	CASSQRTREPQHF
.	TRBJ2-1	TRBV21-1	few	TGTGCCAGCAGCGGACGAGGAGGGCTCCGCATTTTCGGTGAGCAGTTCTTC	CASSGRGGLRIFGEQFF
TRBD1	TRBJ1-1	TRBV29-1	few	TGCAGCGTTGAAGACAGGGGGCTTGGCACTGAAGCTTTCTTT	CSVEDRGLGTEAFF
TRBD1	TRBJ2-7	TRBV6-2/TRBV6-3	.	TGTGCCAGCAGTAACCCCGGGACAGGGGTCTCCTACGAGCAGTACTTC	CASSNPGTGVSYEQYF
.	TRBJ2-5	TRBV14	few	TGTGCCAGCAGCCAAGTCGGTGGCGGGCCACAAGAGACCCAGTACTTC	CASSQVGGGPQETQYF
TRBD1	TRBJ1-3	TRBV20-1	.	TGCAGTGCGAGTCCGAGCCAGGGGGTACGAAACACCATATATTTT	CSASPSQGVRNTIYF
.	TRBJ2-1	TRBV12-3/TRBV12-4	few	TGTGCCAGCAGTTTAGGCAGGGGGGACAATGAGCAGTTCTTC	CASSLGRGDNEQFF
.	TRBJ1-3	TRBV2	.	TGTGCCAGCAAAGACCCCCACTCTGGAAACACCATATATTTT	CASKDPHSGNTIYF
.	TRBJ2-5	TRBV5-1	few	TGCGCCAGCAAGGGTTTTCCGACAGGACCCCAAGAGACCCAGTACTTC	CASKGFPTGPQETQYF
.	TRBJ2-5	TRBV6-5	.	TGTGCCAGCAGTTACGCTAGGGGGCAAGAGACCCAGTACTTC	CASSYARGQETQYF
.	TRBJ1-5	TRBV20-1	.	TGCAGTGCTAGTGGGCAGGTAGACAATCAGCCCCAGCATTTT	CSASGQVDNQPQHF
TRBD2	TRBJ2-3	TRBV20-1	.	TGCAGTGCTATACGGGCTAGCGGGGTCACAGATACGCAGTATTTT	CSAIRASGVTDTQYF
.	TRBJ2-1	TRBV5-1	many	TGCGCCACAAATCAGGGTAGGGGAGTTGAGCAGTTCTTC	CATNQGRGVEQFF
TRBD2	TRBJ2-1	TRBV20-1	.	TGCAGTGCCTCCCGGGGGGGGGTAGACAATGAGCAGTTCTTC	CSASRGGVDNEQFF
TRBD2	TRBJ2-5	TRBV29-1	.	TGCAGCGTCAGGGGCGGGAGGGGCCTCCAAGAGACCCAGTACTTC	CSVRGGRGLQETQYF
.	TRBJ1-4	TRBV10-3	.	TGTGCCTCCACGGGAAGTGCAACTAATGAAAAACTGTTTTTT	CASTGSATNEKLFF
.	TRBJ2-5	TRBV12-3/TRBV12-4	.	TGTGCCAGCAGCCCCGGGCACCTCCAAGAGACCCAGTACTTC	CASSPGHLQETQYF
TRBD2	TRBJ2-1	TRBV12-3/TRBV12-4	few	TGTGCCAGCAGTTTAGGGACTAGCGGCCGGGGTGAGCAGTTCTTC	CASSLGTSGRGEQFF
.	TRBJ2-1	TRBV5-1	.	TGCGCCAGCAGCCCCGGGACAAGCACCCGTGAGCAGTTCTTC	CASSPGTSTREQFF
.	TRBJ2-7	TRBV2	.	TGTGCCAGCAGTGAAGACCAACCACTCTACGATCAGTACTTC	CASSEDQPLYDQYF
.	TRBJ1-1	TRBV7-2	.	TGTGCCAGCAGCTTATTGGGGGGGGAGAACACTGAAGCTTTCTTT	CASSLLGGENTEAFF
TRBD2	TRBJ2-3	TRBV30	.	TGTGCCTGGAGTGTACGAGTTAGGAGCGGGAGGGTAAGGACAGATACGCAGTATTTT	CAWSVRVRSGRVRTDTQYF
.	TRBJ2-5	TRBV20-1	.	TGCAGTGCACGACAGCGAGGAGAGACCCAGTACTTC	CSARQRGETQYF
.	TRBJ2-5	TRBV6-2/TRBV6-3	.	TGTGCCAGCAGTTACGGGACAGAGACCCAGTACTTC	CASSYGTETQYF
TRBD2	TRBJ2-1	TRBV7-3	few	TGTGCCAGCAGTTTAAGCGGGAGTCCCCACAATGAGCAGTTCTTC	CASSLSGSPHNEQFF
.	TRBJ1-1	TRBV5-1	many	TGCGCCAGCGGATTGGCAGGGATGACGGATGAAGCTTTCTTT	CASGLAGMTDEAFF
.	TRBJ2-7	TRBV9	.	TGTGCCAGCAGCGGGCAGGGGAGGAAGTACTTC	CASSGQGRKYF
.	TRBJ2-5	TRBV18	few	TGTGCCAGCTCGCGCTTATACCAAGAGACCCAGTACTTC	CASSRLYQETQYF
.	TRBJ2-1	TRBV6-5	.	TGTGCCAGCAGTTACATGCGGGGCAATGAGCAGTTCTTC	CASSYMRGNEQFF
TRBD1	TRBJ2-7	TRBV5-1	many	TGTGCCAGCAGCTTGCAGGGGGTAGAGCAGTACTTC	CASSLQGVEQYF
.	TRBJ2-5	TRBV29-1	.	TGCAGCGTTGATATGGGGCGGAGGCAAGAGACCCAGTACTTC	CSVDMGRRQETQYF
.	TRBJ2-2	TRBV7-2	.	TGTGCCAGCAGCTCCGCCCGACGACACAACACCGGGGAGCTGTTTTTT	CASSSARRHNTGELFF
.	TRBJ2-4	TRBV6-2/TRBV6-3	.	TGTGCCAGCAGTTACGGGGTCGGGAACATTCAGTACTTC	CASSYGVGNIQYF
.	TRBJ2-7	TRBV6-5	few	TGTGCCAGCAGTTACCAGACAGGGGACTACTCCTACGAGCAGTACTTC	CASSYQTGDYSYEQYF
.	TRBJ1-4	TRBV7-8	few	TGTGCCAGCAGCCCCTTGGGACAAGGAAATGAAAAACTGTTTTTT	CASSPLGQGNEKLFF
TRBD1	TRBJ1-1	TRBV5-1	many	TGCGCCAGCAGCGGCTTGACAGGGGAGGCTGAAGCTTTCTTT	CASSGLTGEAEAFF
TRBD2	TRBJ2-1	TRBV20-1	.	TGCAGTGGAGAGAGCGGGAGCCTTACGAACGATGAGCAGTTCTTC	CSGESGSLTNDEQFF
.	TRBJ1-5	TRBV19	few	TGTGCCAGTAGTACGATCTACGAGGGCAATCAGCCCCAGCATTTT	CASSTIYEGNQPQHF
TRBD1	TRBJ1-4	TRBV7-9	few	TGTGCCAGCAGCCCAGCCGGGACAGCGAATGAAAAACTGTTTTTT	CASSPAGTANEKLFF
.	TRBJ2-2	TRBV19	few	TGTGCCAGTAGTATAGACCAATTAACGAACACCGGGGAGCTGTTTTTT	CASSIDQLTNTGELFF